This paragraph covers one T cell receptor (beta chain) sequence. What it recognizes is unknown. Germline V gene lookup returns CDR1 SGHRS and CDR2 YFSETQ. This CDR3 has 15 amino acids. V was pared by 4 bases and J by 6 bases, with 17 bases between. TCR beta was sequenced from blood CD8+ and CD4+ T cells. Roughly 0.45 to 1 ug RNA was reverse transcribed with random hexamers. The TCR beta CDR3 was amplified by immunoSEQ multiplex PCR across 54 Vbeta, 13 Jbeta. TCRdb re-called the immunoSEQ multiplex PCR reads through MiXCR, storing one row per CDR3 protein. The sample comprises 200,000 to 300,000 distinct CDR3 sequences, 90% to 97% of which are singletons, and about 0.095% rests with the top ten. This specimen comes from a study of CD8 T cells in Susac syndrome. Study in general: Treatment at blood withdrawal was none, corticosteroids, or intravenous immunoglobulin alone in Susac syndrome patients. Study-level findings and limits: Clonal expansion was not seen in any Susac syndrome CD4+ T cell repertoire.

The sequencing sample was made of CD4+ T cells from PBMCs. The source is a human donor with Susac syndrome. The rearrangement uses TRBV5-1 and TRBJ2-4; the D gene is possibly TRBD1 (6 bases). Written as DNA, the CDR3 is TGCGCCAGCAGCACCCGGGCACGAGGGGGAAACATTCAGTACTTC. Its translation: CASSTRARGGNIQYF.